The 20 T cell receptor beta chains presented below share a single source sample, sequenced in a study of blood T cell repertoires in COVID-19. TCRdb keeps only in-frame clones here, not all; method: immunoSEQ multiplex PCR. The sample shows under 150,000 clones, 75% to 90% of them seen only once. Material: PBMCs or T cells enriched from blood (not recorded which). The origin of the receptors is a man in his fifties or sixties in a cohort exposed to, infected with or recovered from COVID-19 (not recorded which).

This chain links TRBV6-5 with TRBJ2-7, with 8 bases fitting TRBD2. This CDR3 has 16 residues. V lost 0 bases and J lost 2; bases outside the gene matches: 6. The germline V gene has CDR1 MNHEY and CDR2 SVGAGI. The chain's CDR3 is CASSYSVTSVTYEQYF. CDR3 nucleotide sequence: TGTGCCAGCAGTTACTCGGTGACTAGCGTTACCTACGAGCAGTACTTC.

The genes are TRBV2 and TRBJ1-2; no definite D call. The CDR3 has 11 residues. Germline V gives CDR1 SNHLY, CDR2 FYNNEI. Trimming shortened V by 7 bases and J by 2 bases, and 5 bases separated the two germline ends. The CDR3: CASTSNYGYTF. The CDR3 coding sequence is TGTGCCAGCACATCCAACTATGGCTACACCTTC.

The chain is built from TRBV19 and TRBJ1-3, with 9 bases that match TRBD1. V was clipped by 5 bases and J by 5 bases; unmatched bases: 10. The germline V gene encodes CDR1 LNHDA and CDR2 SQIVND (reference sequence). The CDR3 sequence is 16 residues long. CDR3 sequence: CASSPWTGETRNTIYF. In nucleotides, the CDR3 is TGTGCCAGTAGTCCATGGACAGGGGAGACGAGAAACACCATATATTTT.

V and J are TRBV28 and TRBJ2-3; 9 bases map to TRBD1. This CDR3 is 16 amino acids long. Germline lookup yields CDR1 MDHEN and CDR2 SYDVKM. V gave up 5 bases and J gave up 2 bases; unmatched junction bases: 8. The CDR3 is CASSKRTGDYTDTQYF. The CDR3, as DNA: TGTGCCAGCAGTAAGCGGACAGGGGATTACACAGATACGCAGTATTTT.

The J gene is TRBJ2-3, the V gene TRBV2, with D possibly being TRBD2 (6 bases). Per germline, CDR1 SNHLY and CDR2 FYNNEI. V was cut by 6 bases and J by 0 bases, with 13 bases left in between. The CDR3 consists of 15 residues. The CDR3, as DNA: TGTGCCAGCAGCCGGGCTAGCGCGAGCACAGATACGCAGTATTTT. It specifies CASSRASASTDTQYF.

This clone was detected only once. This chain connects TRBV19 to TRBJ2-7, with 14 bases fitting TRBD2. Germline V gives CDR1 LNHDA, CDR2 SQIVND (reference sequence). The V and J ends lost 5 bases and 4 bases, in that order; junction bases with no gene match: 7. There are 16 residues in the CDR3. Here the CDR3 DNA reads TGTGCCAGTAGTGCTGGGACTAGCGGGAGTAGGTACGAGCAGTACTTC. Encoded protein: CASSAGTSGSRYEQYF.

The chain combines TRBV21-1 with TRBJ2-7; the table's D call, TRBD1, has no DNA check behind it. TRBV21-1 counts as a pseudogene. The CDR3 has 15 amino acids. The CDR3 here is CASSSTTGGLYEQYF. The CDR3 DNA sequence: TGTGCCAGCAGCTCCACGACAGGGGGTCTCTACGAGCAGTACTTC.

The chain links TRBV5-1 to TRBJ1-4; 8 nucleotides align to TRBD1. Germline CDR1 SGHRS, CDR2 YFSETQ. The CDR3 has 14 amino acids. J was trimmed by 4 bases and V by 3 bases; bases with no gene match: 2. The CDR3 sequence: CASSWGQDNEKLFF. In DNA form, the CDR3 reads TGCGCCAGCAGCTGGGGACAGGATAATGAAAAACTGTTTTTT.

J is TRBJ1-2 and V is TRBV5-8; possible D gene TRBD1, 6 bases. This CDR3 has 16 residues. Germline V CDR1 and CDR2: SGHTS, YDEGEE. Trimming took 0 bases from V and 0 from J, leaving 12 bases between them. The CDR3 protein is CASSLALTGANYGYTF. The CDR3 DNA sequence: TGTGCCAGCAGCTTGGCCCTGACAGGAGCTAACTATGGCTACACCTTC.

The chain carries TRBV19 and TRBJ2-3, with a possible D match to TRBD2 (5 bases). The V and J ends lost 6 bases and 0 bases respectively, with 22 bases between them. Looked up from germline, CDR1 is LNHDA and CDR2 is SQIVND (reference sequence). The CDR3 sequence is 18 residues long. The CDR3 nucleotides read TGTGCCAGTAGCTCTAGAGGAGGATTTGGGCTTAGCACAGATACGCAGTATTTT. Translated, it gives CASSSRGGFGLSTDTQYF. Complete variable domain (other parts from reference TRBV19 and TRBJ2-3): DGGITQSPKYLFRKEGQNVTLSCEQNLNHDAMYWYRQDPGQGLRLIYYSQIVNDFQKGDIAEGYSVSREKKESFPLTVTSAQKNPTAFYLCASSSRGGFGLSTDTQYFGPGTRLTVL.

This chain connects TRBV9 to TRBJ2-3; tentative D call: TRBD2 (5 bases). Germline assignment: CDR1 SGDLS and CDR2 YYNGEE. With 4 bases removed from V and 4 bases from J, the gap between germline ends came to 16 bases. This CDR3 region has 15 residues. CDR3 protein: CASSPRWGVADTQYF. For the CDR3, the DNA is TGTGCCAGCAGCCCACGTTGGGGAGTCGCAGATACGCAGTATTTT.

The CDR3 spells CASSSQGPTNEKLFF. In DNA form, the CDR3 reads TGTGCCAGCAGTTCCCAGGGCCCAACTAATGAAAAACTGTTTTTT. V and J are TRBV28 and TRBJ1-4; a weak D match, TRBD1 (5 bases). The CDR3 consists of 15 residues. Between the trimmed V and J ends, which lost 4 bases and 0 bases, there was a span of 9 bases. The germline V gene encodes CDR1 MDHEN and CDR2 SYDVKM.

This chain joins TRBV7-6 and TRBJ2-5; TRBD2 aligns across 12 bases. J was trimmed by 5 bases and V by 1 base; bases with no gene match: 2. CDR1 and CDR2 (germline): SGHVS, FNYEAQ. This CDR3 region has 15 residues. The CDR3 region has the DNA TGTGCCAGCAGCTTAGAGACTAGCGGGGGTGAGACCCAGTACTTC. Translating gives CASSLETSGGETQYF.

The rearrangement links TRBV11-1 to TRBJ2-5, with a possible D match to TRBD1 (6 bases). The V end was cut by 6 bases, the J end by 4 bases, with 12 bases between. Germline V lookup: CDR1 SGHAT, CDR2 FQDESV (reference sequence). This CDR3 has 13 residues. As DNA, the CDR3 is TGTGCCAGCAGGGAAGGGGGTTCAGAGACCCAGTACTTC. Amino acids: CASREGGSETQYF.

V is TRBV30 and J is TRBJ2-1; no definite D call. CDR1 and CDR2 (germline): GTSNPN, SVGIG (reference sequence). Trimming pared 2 bases from V and 4 bases from J, leaving 6 bases between. The CDR3 is 12 amino acids. The CDR3, as DNA: TGTGCCTGGAGTTCCCTTTACAATGAGCAGTTCTTC. Translation gives CAWSSLYNEQFF.

The J gene is TRBJ1-2, the V gene TRBV7-2; 7 nucleotides agree with TRBD1. CDR1 and CDR2 (germline): SGHTA, FQGNSA. J was trimmed by 6 bases and V by 5 bases; bases with no gene match: 6. The CDR3 is made up of 13 amino acids. The CDR3 spells CASSPDRLNGYTF. CDR3 DNA: TGTGCCAGCAGCCCGGACAGGCTTAATGGCTACACCTTC.

This clone was seen only once. The chain carries TRBV28 and TRBJ2-7, with TRBD1 as a possible D gene (6 bases). CDR1 and CDR2 from the germline V gene are MDHEN and SYDVKM. V was cut by 3 bases and J by 2 bases, with 11 bases left in between. The CDR3 length is 14 residues. The CDR3 spells CASSLGTKPYEQYF. As DNA, the CDR3 is TGTGCCAGCAGTTTGGGGACAAAGCCCTACGAGCAGTACTTC.

The chain links TRBV5-4 to TRBJ2-2, with a possible D match to TRBD1 (6 bases). V dropped 4 bases and J dropped 6 bases, with 10 bases sitting between them. The CDR3 runs 13 residues. The germline V gene has CDR1 SGHNT and CDR2 YYREEE (reference sequence). Here the CDR3 reads CASSARGAGELFF. CDR3 DNA: TGTGCCAGCAGCGCCAGGGGTGCCGGGGAGCTGTTTTTT.

This chain uses TRBV14 with TRBJ1-4; possibly TRBD1 for D (6 bases). Trimming pared 4 bases from V and 0 bases from J, leaving 15 bases between. The length of the CDR3 is 17 residues. Germline V gives CDR1 SGHDN, CDR2 FVKESK. CDR3 DNA: TGTGCCAGCAGCCTCGGACAGTCACCAGCAACTAATGAAAAACTGTTTTTT. It codes for CASSLGQSPATNEKLFF.

The chain links TRBV6-5 to TRBJ1-1; D gene uncertain. V was clipped by 0 bases and J by 1 base, with 6 bases between them. Germline CDR1 and CDR2: MNHEY and SVGAGI. The CDR3 covers 14 residues. CDR3 coding DNA: TGTGCCAGCAGTTACTCTTACGGGAACACTGAAGCTTTCTTT. It yields the protein CASSYSYGNTEAFF.